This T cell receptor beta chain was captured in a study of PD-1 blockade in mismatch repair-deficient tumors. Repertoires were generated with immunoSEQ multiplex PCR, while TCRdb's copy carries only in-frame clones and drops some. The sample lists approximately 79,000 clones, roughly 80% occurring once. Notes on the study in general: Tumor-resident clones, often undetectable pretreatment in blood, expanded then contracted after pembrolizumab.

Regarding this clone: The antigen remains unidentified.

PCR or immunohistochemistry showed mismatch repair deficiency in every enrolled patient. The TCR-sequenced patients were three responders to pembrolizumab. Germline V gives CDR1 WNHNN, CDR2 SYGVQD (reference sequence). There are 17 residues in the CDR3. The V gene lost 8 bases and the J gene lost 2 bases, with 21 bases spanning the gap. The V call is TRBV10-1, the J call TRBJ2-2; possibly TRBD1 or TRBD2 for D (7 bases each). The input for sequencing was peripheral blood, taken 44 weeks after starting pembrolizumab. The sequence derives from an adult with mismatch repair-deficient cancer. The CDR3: CASLQRQGGLNTGELFF. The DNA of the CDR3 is TGCGCCAGCTTACAAAGACAGGGAGGGTTAAACACCGGGGAGCTGTTTTTT.